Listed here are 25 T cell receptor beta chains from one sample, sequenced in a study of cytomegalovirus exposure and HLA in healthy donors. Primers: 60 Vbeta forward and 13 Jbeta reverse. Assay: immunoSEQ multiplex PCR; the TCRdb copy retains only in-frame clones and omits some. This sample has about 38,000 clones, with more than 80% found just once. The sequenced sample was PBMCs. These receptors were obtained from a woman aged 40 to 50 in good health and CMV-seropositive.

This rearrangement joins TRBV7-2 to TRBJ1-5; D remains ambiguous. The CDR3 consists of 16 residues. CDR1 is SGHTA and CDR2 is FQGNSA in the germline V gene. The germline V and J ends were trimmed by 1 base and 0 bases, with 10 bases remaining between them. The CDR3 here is CASSLGSGYSNQPQHF. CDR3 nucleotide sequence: TGTGCCAGCAGCTTAGGGTCCGGGTATAGCAATCAGCCCCAGCATTTT.

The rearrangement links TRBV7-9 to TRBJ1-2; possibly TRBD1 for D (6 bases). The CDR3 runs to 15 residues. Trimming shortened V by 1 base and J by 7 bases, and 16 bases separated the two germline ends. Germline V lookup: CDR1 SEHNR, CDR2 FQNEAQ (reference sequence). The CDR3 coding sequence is TGTGCCAGCAGCTTAGAAGAGCAGGGGCAAAGTGGCTACACCTTC. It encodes CASSLEEQGQSGYTF.

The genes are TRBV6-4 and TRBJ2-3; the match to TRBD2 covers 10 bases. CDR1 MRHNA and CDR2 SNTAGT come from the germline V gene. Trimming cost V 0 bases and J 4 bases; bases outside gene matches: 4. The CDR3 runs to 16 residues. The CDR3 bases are TGTGCCAGCAGTGACTCGGGGAGCGGGGGGGCAGATACGCAGTATTTT. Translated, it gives CASSDSGSGGADTQYF.

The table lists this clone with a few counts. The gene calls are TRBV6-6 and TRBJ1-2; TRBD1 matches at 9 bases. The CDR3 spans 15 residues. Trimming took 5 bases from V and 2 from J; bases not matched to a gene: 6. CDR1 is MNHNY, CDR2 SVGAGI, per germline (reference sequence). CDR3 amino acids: CASSDPGQGNYGYTF. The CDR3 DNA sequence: TGTGCCAGCAGTGATCCGGGACAGGGAAACTATGGCTACACCTTC.

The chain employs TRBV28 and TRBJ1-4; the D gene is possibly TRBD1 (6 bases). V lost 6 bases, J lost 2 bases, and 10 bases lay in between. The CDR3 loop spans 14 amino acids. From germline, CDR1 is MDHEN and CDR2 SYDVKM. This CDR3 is CASSATGTNEKLFF. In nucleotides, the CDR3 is TGTGCCAGCAGCGCCACAGGGACTAATGAAAAACTGTTTTTT.

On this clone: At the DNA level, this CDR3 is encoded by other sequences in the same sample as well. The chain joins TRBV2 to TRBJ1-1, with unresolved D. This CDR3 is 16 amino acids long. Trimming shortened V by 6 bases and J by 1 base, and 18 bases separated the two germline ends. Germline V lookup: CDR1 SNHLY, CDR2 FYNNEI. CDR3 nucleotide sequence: TGTGCCAGCAGCGCAGACACCCTTAGATGGAACACTGAAGCTTTCTTT. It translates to CASSADTLRWNTEAFF.

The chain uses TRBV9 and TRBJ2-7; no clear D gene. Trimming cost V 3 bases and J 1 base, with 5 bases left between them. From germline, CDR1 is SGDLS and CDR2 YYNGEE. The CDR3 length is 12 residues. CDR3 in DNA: TGTGCCAGCAGCGGCGGTTCCTACGAGCAGTACTTC. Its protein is CASSGGSYEQYF. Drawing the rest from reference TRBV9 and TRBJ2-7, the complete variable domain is DSGVTQTPKHLITATGQRVTLRCSPRSGDLSVYWYQQSLDQGLQFLIQYYNGEERAKGNILERFSAQQFPDLHSELNLSSLELGDSALYFCASSGGSYEQYFGPGTRLTVT.

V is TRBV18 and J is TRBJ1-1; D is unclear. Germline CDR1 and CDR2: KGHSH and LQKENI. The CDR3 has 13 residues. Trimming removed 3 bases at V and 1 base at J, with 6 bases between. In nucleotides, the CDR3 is TGTGCCAGCTCACCGCAGGAGAACACTGAAGCTTTCTTT. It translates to CASSPQENTEAFF.

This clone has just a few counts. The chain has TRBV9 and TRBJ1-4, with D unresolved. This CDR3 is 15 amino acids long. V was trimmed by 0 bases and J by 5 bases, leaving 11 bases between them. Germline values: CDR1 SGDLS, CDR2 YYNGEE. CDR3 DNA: TGTGCCAGCAGCGTAGCCCCTAACGGGAATGAAAAACTGTTTTTT. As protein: CASSVAPNGNEKLFF.

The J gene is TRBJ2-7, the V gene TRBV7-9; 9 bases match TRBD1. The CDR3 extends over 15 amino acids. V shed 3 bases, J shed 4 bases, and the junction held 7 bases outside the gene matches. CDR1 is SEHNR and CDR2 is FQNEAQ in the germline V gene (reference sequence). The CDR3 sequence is CASSLMGQGPYEQYF. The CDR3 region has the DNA TGTGCCAGCAGCTTGATGGGACAGGGCCCATACGAGCAGTACTTC.

The CDR3 protein is CASSPVQGGWEKLFF. The CDR3 bases are TGCGCCAGCAGCCCCGTTCAGGGTGGTTGGGAAAAACTGTTTTTT. V is TRBV5-1 and J is TRBJ1-4, with D perhaps TRBD1 (5 bases). The CDR3 contains 15 residues. Between the trimmed V and J ends, which lost 4 bases and 8 bases, there was a span of 18 bases. From germline, CDR1 is SGHRS and CDR2 YFSETQ.

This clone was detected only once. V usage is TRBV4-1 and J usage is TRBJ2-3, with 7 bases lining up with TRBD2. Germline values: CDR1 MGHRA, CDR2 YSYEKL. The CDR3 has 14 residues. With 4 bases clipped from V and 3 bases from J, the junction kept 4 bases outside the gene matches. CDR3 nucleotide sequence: TGCGCCAGCAGCCGGGGGAGGGCGACAGATACGCAGTATTTT. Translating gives CASSRGRATDTQYF.

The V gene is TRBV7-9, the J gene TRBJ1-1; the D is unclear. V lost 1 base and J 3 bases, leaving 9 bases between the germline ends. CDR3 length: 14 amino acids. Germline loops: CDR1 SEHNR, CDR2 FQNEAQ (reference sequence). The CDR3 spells CASSLGSADTEAFF. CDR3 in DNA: TGTGCCAGCAGCTTAGGGTCGGCGGACACTGAAGCTTTCTTT.

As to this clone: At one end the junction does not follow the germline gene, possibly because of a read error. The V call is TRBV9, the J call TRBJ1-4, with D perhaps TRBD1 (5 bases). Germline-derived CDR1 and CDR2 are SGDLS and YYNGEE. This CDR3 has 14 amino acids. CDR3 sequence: CASSEGPVNENLFF. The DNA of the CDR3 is TGTGCCAGCAGCGAGGGGCCGGTTAATGAAAACCTGTTTTTT.

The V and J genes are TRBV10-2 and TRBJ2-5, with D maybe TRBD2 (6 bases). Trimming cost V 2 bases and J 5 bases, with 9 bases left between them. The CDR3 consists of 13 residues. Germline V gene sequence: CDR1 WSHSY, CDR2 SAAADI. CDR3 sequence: CASSERGGETQYF. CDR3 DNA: TGCGCCAGCAGTGAGCGGGGAGGCGAGACCCAGTACTTC.

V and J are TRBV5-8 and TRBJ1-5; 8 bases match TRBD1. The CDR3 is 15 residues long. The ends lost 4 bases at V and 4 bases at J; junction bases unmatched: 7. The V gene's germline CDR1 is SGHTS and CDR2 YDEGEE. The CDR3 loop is CASSRQGAGNQPQHF. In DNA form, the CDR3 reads TGTGCCAGCAGCAGGCAGGGGGCTGGAAATCAGCCCCAGCATTTT.

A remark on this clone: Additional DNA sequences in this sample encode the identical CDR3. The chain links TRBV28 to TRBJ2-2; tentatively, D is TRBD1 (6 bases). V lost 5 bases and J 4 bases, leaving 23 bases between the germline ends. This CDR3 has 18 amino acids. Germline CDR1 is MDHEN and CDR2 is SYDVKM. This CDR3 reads CASSPIPLTGKGTGELFF. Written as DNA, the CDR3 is TGTGCCAGCAGTCCGATACCACTCACAGGGAAGGGCACCGGGGAGCTGTTTTTT.

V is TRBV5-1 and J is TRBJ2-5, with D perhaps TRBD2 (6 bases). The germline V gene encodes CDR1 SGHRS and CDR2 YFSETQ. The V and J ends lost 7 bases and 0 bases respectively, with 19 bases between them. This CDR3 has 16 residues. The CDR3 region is CASAHEGLAHQETQYF. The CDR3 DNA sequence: TGCGCCAGCGCTCATGAGGGTCTAGCGCACCAAGAGACCCAGTACTTC.

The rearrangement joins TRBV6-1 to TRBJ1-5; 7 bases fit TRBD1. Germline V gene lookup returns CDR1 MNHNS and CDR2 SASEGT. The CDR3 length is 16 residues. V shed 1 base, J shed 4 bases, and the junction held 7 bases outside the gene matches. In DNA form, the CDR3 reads TGTGCCAGCAGTGAAGGACAGGGTGGGAGAAATCAGCCCCAGCATTTT. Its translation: CASSEGQGGRNQPQHF.

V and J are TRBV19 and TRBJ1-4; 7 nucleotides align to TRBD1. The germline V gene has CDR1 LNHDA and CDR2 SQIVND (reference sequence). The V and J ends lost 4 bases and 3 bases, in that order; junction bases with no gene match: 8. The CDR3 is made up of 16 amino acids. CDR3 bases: TGTGCCAGTAGTAAAAGGGGGCGCGGAGCTAATGAAAAACTGTTTTTT. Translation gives CASSKRGRGANEKLFF.

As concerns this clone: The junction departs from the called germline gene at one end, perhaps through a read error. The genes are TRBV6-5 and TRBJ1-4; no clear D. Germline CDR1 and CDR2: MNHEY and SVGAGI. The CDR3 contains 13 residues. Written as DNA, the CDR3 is TGTGCCAGCACCTTTCAGACTAATGACAAACTGTTTTTT. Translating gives CASTFQTNDKLFF.

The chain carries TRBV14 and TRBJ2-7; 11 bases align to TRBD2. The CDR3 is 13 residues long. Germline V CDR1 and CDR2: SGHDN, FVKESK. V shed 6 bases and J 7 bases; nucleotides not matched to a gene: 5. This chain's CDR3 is CASRTSGAWEQYF. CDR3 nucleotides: TGTGCCAGCAGGACTAGCGGGGCTTGGGAGCAGTACTTC.

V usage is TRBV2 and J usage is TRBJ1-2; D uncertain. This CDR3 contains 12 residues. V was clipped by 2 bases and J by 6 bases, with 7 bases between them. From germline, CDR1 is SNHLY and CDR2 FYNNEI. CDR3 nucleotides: TGTGCCAGCAGTGAAACAGTAGATGGCTACACCTTC. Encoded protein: CASSETVDGYTF.

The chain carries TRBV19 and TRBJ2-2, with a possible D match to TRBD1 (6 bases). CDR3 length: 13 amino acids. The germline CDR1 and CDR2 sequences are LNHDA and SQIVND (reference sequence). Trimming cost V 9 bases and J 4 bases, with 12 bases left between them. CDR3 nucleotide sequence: TGTGCCAGCGAGGGGACATCCACCGGGGAGCTGTTTTTT. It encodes CASEGTSTGELFF.

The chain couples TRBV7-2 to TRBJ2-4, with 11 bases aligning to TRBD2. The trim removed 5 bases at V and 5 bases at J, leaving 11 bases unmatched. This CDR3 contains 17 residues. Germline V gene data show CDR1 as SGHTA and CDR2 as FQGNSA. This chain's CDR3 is CASSPIAGGPGENIQYF. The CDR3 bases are TGTGCCAGCAGCCCTATAGCGGGGGGGCCGGGGGAAAACATTCAGTACTTC.